These T cell receptor beta chains were read from a single sample in a study of CD8+ T cells in alopecia areata. Clones were sequenced by immunoSEQ multiplex PCR, and TCRdb holds only the in-frame ones, with some missing. The sample lists some 180,000 clones, approximately 51% occurring once. The starting material was CD8+ T cells sorted from blood, obtained at roughly week 52, from a patient treated with tofacitinib. Receptors were obtained from a human donor with alopecia areata. Both conserved end residues are trimmed from each CDR3. D genes are given only for firm matches.

cdr3_length j_call v_call d_call cdr3_aa
11 TRBJ1-1 TRBV5-6 NA ASSLARDTEAF
13 TRBJ1-4 TRBV27 NA ASMPLGVTNEKLF
12 TRBJ2-5 TRBV6-6 TRBD2 ASTQTSREETQY
10 TRBJ2-5 TRBV7-2 NA ASSLGPGSRN
14 TRBJ1-6 TRBV7-8 NA ASSSQGESYNSPLH
12 TRBJ2-2 TRBV29-1 NA SVRPRATTGELF
15 TRBJ2-3 TRBV13 NA ASSRLYRDTFTDTQY
13 TRBJ1-6 TRBV7-3 TRBD1 ASSLRGGSNSPLH
13 TRBJ2-5 TRBV14 NA ASSQGTSEGETQY
12 TRBJ1-1 TRBV12-5 NA ASGLGTFQTEAF
11 TRBJ1-2 TRBV29-1 TRBD1 SALGTGIVGYT
9 TRBJ1-1 TRBV30 NA AWTYSGEAF
12 TRBJ1-1 TRBV6-5 NA ASSKQVGNTEAF
13 TRBJ2-1 TRBV19 NA ASTQDRQYYNEQF
13 TRBJ2-3 TRBV4-3 NA ASSQDVGTTDTQY
13 TRBJ1-5 TRBV6-5 TRBD1 ASSPAGQGNQPQH
12 TRBJ2-1 TRBV9 TRBD1 ASSVGDRYNEQF
12 TRBJ1-1 TRBV30 NA AWSVLGPNTEAF
12 TRBJ1-1 TRBV4-2 NA ASSQQGLVTEAF
11 TRBJ2-2 TRBV11-2 NA ASSARQTGELF
13 TRBJ2-2 TRBV25-1 NA ASRDSFGNTGELF
14 TRBJ2-3 TRBV6-1 TRBD2 ASSEGLAKNPDTQY
14 TRBJ1-2 TRBV5-4 TRBD1 ASSLWEGQGYYGYT
10 TRBJ2-1 TRBV29-1 NA SGRSLRDEQF
15 TRBJ2-2 TRBV29-1 NA SARAIIGGTNTGELF
14 TRBJ2-1 TRBV27 TRBD1 ASSRPGTGLYNEQF
13 TRBJ1-2 TRBV29-1 NA SVEGEVRGYYGYT
14 TRBJ1-1 TRBV18 NA ASSPPKGSMNTEAF
13 TRBJ1-2 TRBV9 NA ASSTAPGTRNGYT
14 TRBJ2-1 TRBV13 TRBD1 ASSFATGTGEAEQF
11 TRBJ2-1 TRBV2 TRBD2 ASKGAGASEQF
10 TRBJ1-1 TRBV13 NA ASSLGLHEAF